The next 21 T cell receptor beta chains were all read from a single sample in a study of blood T cell repertoires in COVID-19 (dated by TCRdb to 2018 to 2021). Receptor amplification or capture employed the immunoSEQ multiplex PCR assay. TCRdb holds this immuneACCESS table with in-frame rearrangements only. Some clones are missing; in checked studies, unresolved V genes explain under half, and the rest has no known cause. This sample lists a few hundred thousand clones; 89% were detected once. Of the sample, over 8% falls within the top ten clones. The sample consisted of PBMCs or T cells enriched from blood (not recorded which). Source of these receptors: a middle-aged woman who had recovered from COVID-19.

The genes are TRBV7-9 and TRBJ2-1, with D unresolved. The V end was cut by 0 bases, the J end by 5 bases, with 8 bases between. The CDR3 has 14 residues. Germline V lookup: CDR1 SEHNR, CDR2 FQNEAQ (reference sequence). In DNA form, the CDR3 reads TGTGCCAGCAGCTTAGCCGGTCCCCACAATGAGCAGTTCTTC. Its protein product is CASSLAGPHNEQFF.

For the CDR3, the DNA is TGTGCCAGCAGCCTTGTGGGAGGGAGTGCCACTGAAGCTTTCTTT. Translated: CASSLVGGSATEAFF. The rearrangement links TRBV3-1 (or the pseudogene TRBV3-2) to TRBJ1-1; D call uncertain. Trimming shortened V by 4 bases and J by 4 bases, and 16 bases separated the two germline ends. Germline V gene sequence: CDR1 LGHDT, CDR2 YNNKEL (reference sequence). The CDR3 is 15 residues long.

This clone was seen a few times. V usage is TRBV10-1 and J usage is TRBJ2-2; D is uncertain. The CDR3 runs 14 residues. Germline CDR1 WNHNN, CDR2 SYGVQD (reference sequence). V lost 4 bases and J lost 5, with 11 bases in between. The CDR3 here is CASSAYLQTGELFF. The CDR3 DNA follows: TGCGCCAGCAGTGCTTATCTCCAGACCGGGGAGCTGTTTTTT.

This chain links TRBV10-3 with TRBJ2-1, with 7 bases that match TRBD2. CDR3 length: 14 amino acids. Trimming cost V 10 bases and J 2 bases; bases outside gene matches: 8. Germline CDR1 ENHRY, CDR2 SYGVKD. CDR3 bases: TGTGCCACCCTGCGGGAGACCGCCTACAATGAGCAGTTCTTC. This gives the protein CATLRETAYNEQFF.

This clone was seen a few times. Written as DNA, the CDR3 is TGTGCCAGTAGAGGGGACAGTCCTGAAAAACTGTTTTTT. Protein sequence: CASRGDSPEKLFF. The rearrangement joins TRBV28 to TRBJ1-4, with 7 bases lining up with TRBD1. J gave up 7 bases and V 9 bases, and 8 bases lay outside the gene matches. This CDR3 contains 13 residues. In germline, CDR1 is MDHEN, CDR2 SYDVKM.

The gene calls are TRBV25-1 and TRBJ1-2; the match to TRBD1 covers 10 bases. The ends lost 1 base at V and 7 bases at J; junction bases unmatched: 6. CDR1 and CDR2 from the germline V gene are MGHDK and SYGVNS. The CDR3 consists of 15 residues. The CDR3: CASSESGQGRVGYTF. For the CDR3, the DNA is TGTGCCAGCAGTGAATCGGGACAGGGGAGGGTTGGCTACACCTTC.

This chain joins TRBV7-2 and TRBJ2-3, with 11 bases lining up with TRBD2. The CDR3 runs to 15 residues. CDR1 is SGHTA and CDR2 is FQGNSA in the germline V gene. With V trimmed by 5 bases and J by 2 bases, 3 bases remained unmatched. The CDR3 reads CASSQTSGDTDTQYF. The CDR3 bases are TGTGCCAGCAGCCAGACTAGCGGGGACACAGATACGCAGTATTTT.

The chain links TRBV24-1 to TRBJ2-3; the match to TRBD1 covers 10 bases. Germline CDR1 reads KGHDR; CDR2 reads SFDVKD. V trimming: 2 bases; J trimming: 2 bases; junction bases outside the gene matches: 6. The CDR3 contains 17 residues. CDR3 nucleotide sequence: TGTGCCACCAGTGATTCCCGGACAGGGGGGCCCACAGATACGCAGTATTTT. This translates into CATSDSRTGGPTDTQYF.

V usage is TRBV5-4 and J usage is TRBJ1-2, with no clear D. Germline values: CDR1 SGHNT, CDR2 YYREEE (reference sequence). CDR3 length: 14 residues. With 2 bases removed from V and 3 bases from J, the gap between germline ends came to 11 bases. CDR3 sequence reads: CASSLLGNYYGYTF. The CDR3 coding sequence is TGTGCCAGCAGCTTACTCGGGAATTACTATGGCTACACCTTC.

The V call is TRBV7-3, the J call TRBJ2-1; a possible D gene is TRBD1 (6 bases). Deletions cut 5 bases from V and 15 bases from J, with 20 bases between. Germline-derived CDR1 and CDR2 are SGHTA and FQGTGA. This CDR3 spans 13 amino acids. The CDR3 nucleotides read TGTGCCAGCAGCCCTACGGGTGGGGGCCGTGGGTTCTTC. Its translation is CASSPTGGGRGFF.

The chain carries TRBV11-3 and TRBJ2-7; a weak D match, TRBD1 (6 bases). V lost 5 bases, J lost 7 bases, and 27 bases lay in between. Germline V gene sequence: CDR1 SGHNT, CDR2 YENEEA. The CDR3 spans 17 residues. For the CDR3, the DNA is TGTGCCAGCAGCCCTTGGGGGCCAAATGAGGAGTTAAGGGAGCAGTACTTC. Protein sequence: CASSPWGPNEELREQYF.

The V and J genes are TRBV7-2 and TRBJ2-6; tentative D call: TRBD1 (6 bases). CDR3 length equals 17 residues. CDR1 is SGHTA, CDR2 FQGNSA, per germline. Trimming cost V 5 bases and J 0 bases, with 14 bases left between them. CDR3 DNA sequence: TGTGCCAGCAGCAGAGGACAGTTTAACTCTGGGGCCAACGTCCTGACTTTC. This codes for CASSRGQFNSGANVLTF.

This clone was found once. The chain carries TRBV6-2 or TRBV6-3 and TRBJ2-1; no clear D gene. CDR3 length equals 13 residues. CDR1 is MNHEY and CDR2 is SVGEGT in the germline V gene. V lost 1 base and J lost 7, with 8 bases in between. Here the CDR3 reads CASSYFPRNEQFF. CDR3 DNA sequence: TGTGCCAGCAGTTACTTTCCCCGTAATGAGCAGTTCTTC.

The V and J genes are TRBV23-1 and TRBJ1-4, with D possibly matching TRBD1 (5 bases). TRBV23-1 is assigned to the ORF class and has an uncertain function. V gave up 0 bases and J gave up 8 bases, with 22 bases separating them. The CDR3 has 18 residues. The CDR3 region has the DNA TGCGCCAGCAGTCAATCCGATTTAGACAGCATAAATCGGGAAAAACTGTTTTTT. It specifies CASSQSDLDSINREKLFF.

The rearrangement links TRBV5-1 to TRBJ2-7; the match to TRBD1 covers 8 bases. The CDR3 length is 13 residues. J was trimmed by 5 bases and V by 4 bases; bases with no gene match: 5. Germline V gene lookup returns CDR1 SGHRS and CDR2 YFSETQ. CDR3 protein: CASSHGQGDEQYF. The CDR3 DNA reads TGCGCCAGCAGCCACGGACAGGGTGACGAGCAGTACTTC.

This clone occurred once. The chain has TRBV25-1 and TRBJ1-3, with D unresolved. Germline V lookup: CDR1 MGHDK, CDR2 SYGVNS. Trimming cost V 7 bases and J 2 bases, with 12 bases left between them. CDR3 length: 14 residues. CDR3 in DNA: TGTGCCAGCACGGCAGACACCGCTGGAAACACCATATATTTT. Protein product: CASTADTAGNTIYF. The complete variable domain, with remaining parts taken from reference TRBV25-1 and TRBJ1-3, reads EADIYQTPRYLVIGTGKKITLECSQTMGHDKMYWYQQDPGMELHLIHYSYGVNSTEKGDLSSESTVSRIRTEHFPLTLESARPSHTSQYLCASTADTAGNTIYFGEGSWLTVV.

The chain is built from TRBV5-4 and TRBJ1-5; D is uncertain. The CDR3 spans 13 residues. Germline CDR1 SGHNT, CDR2 YYREEE (reference sequence). Trimming shortened V by 10 bases and J by 6 bases, and 17 bases separated the two germline ends. In DNA, the CDR3 is TGTGCCGGTGACGGACTCCAAGCTCAGCCCCAGCATTTT. Amino acid sequence: CAGDGLQAQPQHF.

The chain recombines TRBV19 with TRBJ1-4; 8 nucleotides align to TRBD1. Germline V gene sequence: CDR1 LNHDA, CDR2 SQIVND (reference sequence). The CDR3 extends over 14 amino acids. With V trimmed by 7 bases and J by 10 bases, 11 bases remained unmatched. The CDR3 reads CASTQTGDSGKLFF. CDR3 DNA sequence: TGTGCCAGTACCCAGACAGGGGATTCGGGAAAACTGTTTTTT.

In its sample, this clone was seen a few times. The chain joins TRBV7-2 to TRBJ2-3; 9 positions match TRBD2. The CDR3 covers 16 residues. Germline assignment: CDR1 SGHTA and CDR2 FQGNSA. J gave up 4 bases and V 5 bases, and 10 bases lay outside the gene matches. In nucleotides, the CDR3 is TGTGCCAGCAGCCCGCCGGCGGGAGGGCCCCCAGATACGCAGTATTTT. This translates into CASSPPAGGPPDTQYF.

The chain is built from TRBV28 and TRBJ1-1; unclear D gene. This CDR3 spans 11 amino acids. Trimming pared 5 bases from V and 9 bases from J, leaving 10 bases between. Germline V gene sequence: CDR1 MDHEN, CDR2 SYDVKM. This CDR3 is CASSPRAQAFF. The CDR3 DNA is TGTGCCAGCAGTCCCCGAGCGCAAGCTTTCTTT.

The chain is built from TRBV5-6 and TRBJ2-7; TRBD2 agrees at 11 bases. This CDR3 spans 15 amino acids. Trimming at V came to 4 bases and at J to 2 bases, leaving 5 bases not matched to a gene. Germline CDR1 is SGHDT and CDR2 is YYEEEE. The CDR3 here is CASSPTSGVTYEQYF. CDR3 in DNA: TGTGCCAGCAGCCCGACTAGCGGGGTCACCTACGAGCAGTACTTC.